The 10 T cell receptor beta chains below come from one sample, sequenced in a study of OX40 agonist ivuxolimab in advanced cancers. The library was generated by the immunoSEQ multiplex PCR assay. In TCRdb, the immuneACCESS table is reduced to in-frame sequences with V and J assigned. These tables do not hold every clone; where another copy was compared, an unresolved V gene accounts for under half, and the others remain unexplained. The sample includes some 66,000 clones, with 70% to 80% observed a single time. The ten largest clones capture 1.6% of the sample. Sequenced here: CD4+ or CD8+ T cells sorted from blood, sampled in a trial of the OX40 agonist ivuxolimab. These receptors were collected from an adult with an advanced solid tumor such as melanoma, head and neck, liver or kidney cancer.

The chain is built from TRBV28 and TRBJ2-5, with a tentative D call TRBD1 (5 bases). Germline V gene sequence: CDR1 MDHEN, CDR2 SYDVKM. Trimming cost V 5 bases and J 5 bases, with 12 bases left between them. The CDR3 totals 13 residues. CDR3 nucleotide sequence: TGTGCCAGCAGTCCCGGACATGGTGAGACCCAGTACTTC. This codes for CASSPGHGETQYF.

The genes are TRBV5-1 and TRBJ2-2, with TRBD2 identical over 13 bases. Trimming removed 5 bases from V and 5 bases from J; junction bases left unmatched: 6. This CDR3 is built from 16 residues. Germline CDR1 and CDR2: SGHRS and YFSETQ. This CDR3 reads CASRGGLAGDTGELFF. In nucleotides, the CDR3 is TGCGCCAGCAGGGGAGGACTAGCGGGAGATACCGGGGAGCTGTTTTTT.

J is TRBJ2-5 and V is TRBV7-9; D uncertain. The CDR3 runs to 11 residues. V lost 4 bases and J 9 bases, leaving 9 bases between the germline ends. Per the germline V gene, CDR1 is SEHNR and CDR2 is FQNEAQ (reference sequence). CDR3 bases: TGTGCCAGCAGCTCGAGCTTCGCCCAGTACTTC. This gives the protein CASSSSFAQYF. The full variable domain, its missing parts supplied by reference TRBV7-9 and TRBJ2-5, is DTGVSQNPRHKITKRGQNVTFRCDPISEHNRLYWYRQTLGQGPEFLTYFQNEAQLEKSRLLSDRFSAERPKGSFSTLEIQRTEQGDSAMYLCASSSSFAQYFGPGTRLLVL.

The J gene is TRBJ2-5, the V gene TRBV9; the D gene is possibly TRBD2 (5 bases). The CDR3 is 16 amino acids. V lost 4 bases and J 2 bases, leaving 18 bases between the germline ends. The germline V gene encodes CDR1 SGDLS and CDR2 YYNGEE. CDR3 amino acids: CASSFRGGSGQETQYF. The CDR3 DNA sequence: TGTGCCAGCAGCTTCAGAGGAGGCAGCGGACAAGAGACCCAGTACTTC.

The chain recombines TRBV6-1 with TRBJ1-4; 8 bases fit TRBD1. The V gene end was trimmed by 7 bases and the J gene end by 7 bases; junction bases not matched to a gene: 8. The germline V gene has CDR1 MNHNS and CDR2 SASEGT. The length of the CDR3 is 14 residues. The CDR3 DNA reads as TGTGCCAGCACAATTACAGGGGGAGGTGAAAAACTGTTTTTT. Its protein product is CASTITGGGEKLFF.

CDR3: CASTRTGDTQYF. CDR3 sequence (DNA): TGTGCCAGCACCCGGACGGGAGATACGCAGTATTTT. This chain uses TRBV11-3 with TRBJ2-3, with no clear D. This CDR3 comprises 12 residues. Looked up from germline, CDR1 is SGHNT and CDR2 is YENEEA. The V gene lost 7 bases and the J gene lost 5 bases, with 10 bases spanning the gap.

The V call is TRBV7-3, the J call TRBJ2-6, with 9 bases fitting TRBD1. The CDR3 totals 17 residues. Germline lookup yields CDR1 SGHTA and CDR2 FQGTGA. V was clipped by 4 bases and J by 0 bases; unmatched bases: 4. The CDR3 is CASSYRGHSSGANVLTF. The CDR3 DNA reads TGTGCCAGCAGCTACAGGGGGCATTCCTCTGGGGCCAACGTCCTGACTTTC.

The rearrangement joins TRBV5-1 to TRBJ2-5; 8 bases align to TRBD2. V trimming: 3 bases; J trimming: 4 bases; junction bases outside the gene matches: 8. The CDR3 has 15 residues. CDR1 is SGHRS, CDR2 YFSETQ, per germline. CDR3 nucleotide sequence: TGCGCCAGCAGCTCCAGCGGGAGTCAGGGAGAGACCCAGTACTTC. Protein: CASSSSGSQGETQYF.

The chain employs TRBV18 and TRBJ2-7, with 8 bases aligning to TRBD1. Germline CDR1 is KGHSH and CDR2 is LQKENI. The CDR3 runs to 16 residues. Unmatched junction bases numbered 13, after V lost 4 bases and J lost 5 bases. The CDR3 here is CASSLPSDRVKHEQYF. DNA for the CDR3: TGTGCCAGCTCACTACCTTCGGACAGGGTGAAGCACGAGCAGTACTTC. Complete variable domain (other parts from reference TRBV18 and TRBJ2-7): NAGVMQNPRHLVRRRGQEARLRCSPMKGHSHVYWYRQLPEEGLKFMVYLQKENIIDESGMPKERFSAEFPKEGPSILRIQQVVRGDSAAYFCASSLPSDRVKHEQYFGPGTRLTVT.

The CDR3 nucleotides are TGTGCCAGCAGCTCCGGGGGGGAGCAGTACTTC. Translated: CASSSGGEQYF. This chain links TRBV7-3 with TRBJ2-7; 7 bases are shared with TRBD2. The CDR3 contains 11 residues. V lost 4 bases to trimming and J lost 7 bases; unmatched junction nucleotides: 1. In germline, CDR1 is SGHTA, CDR2 FQGTGA.